A selection of T cell receptor beta chains follows, all from one sample in a study of blood T cells in healthy people across ages. Each CDR3 protein is one row after TCRdb ran MiXCR on the 5' RACE reads. Of about 1.1 million distinct CDR3 sequences listed, around two fifths are singletons. The sequenced sample was blood. These receptor sequences come from a man younger than 35 in good health. The CDR3 runs from the conserved cysteine through the conserved F or W. D genes are given only for firm matches. The size field is filled for only some rows; it gives once, few, many or a size class.

J | D | V | size | CDR3 | DNA
TRBJ2-1 | . | TRBV6-5 | . | CASSYSDSLNEQFF | TGTGCCAGCAGTTACTCGGACAGCTTGAATGAGCAGTTCTTC
TRBJ1-5 | . | TRBV2 | few | CASSVEGYSNQPQHF | TGTGCCAGCAGTGTAGAAGGCTATAGCAATCAGCCCCAGCATTTT
TRBJ1-6 | . | TRBV4-3 | . | CASSQDGTSSYNSPLHF | TGCGCCAGCAGCCAAGATGGGACCTCTTCCTATAATTCACCCCTCCACTTT
TRBJ2-5 | . | TRBV10-3 | many | CAISESEGTAKETQYF | TGTGCCATCAGTGAGTCTGAGGGAACGGCCAAAGAGACCCAGTACTTC
TRBJ2-3 | TRBD1 | TRBV29-1 | . | CSVRDSGRADTQYF | TGCAGCGTTAGGGACAGTGGAAGGGCAGATACGCAGTATTTT
TRBJ1-2 | TRBD1 | TRBV5-5 | . | CASRQSGTAGNYGYTF | TGTGCCAGCAGACAGTCCGGGACAGCGGGGAACTATGGCTACACCTTC
TRBJ2-3 | TRBD2 | TRBV2 | . | CASRGTRAADTQYF | TGTGCCAGCAGAGGGACTAGAGCCGCAGATACGCAGTATTTT
TRBJ1-1 | . | TRBV3-1 | . | CASSHGTLNTEAFF | TGTGCCAGCAGCCATGGGACACTGAACACTGAAGCTTTCTTT
TRBJ1-4 | . | TRBV2 | . | CASKGEMGEKLFF | TGTGCCAGCAAAGGGGAAATGGGTGAAAAACTGTTTTTT
TRBJ2-3 | TRBD1 | TRBV9 | . | CASSRAGQGTDTQYF | TGTGCCAGCAGCCGCGCGGGACAGGGGACAGATACGCAGTATTTT
TRBJ1-1 | . | TRBV7-2 | . | CASSLSPESPEAFF | TGTGCCAGCAGCTTATCCCCCGAGTCTCCTGAAGCTTTCTTT
TRBJ2-1 | TRBD1 | TRBV7-9 | . | CASSSKTGTETQFF | TGTGCCAGCAGCTCGAAGACAGGGACGGAGACCCAGTTCTTC
TRBJ2-6 | TRBD1 | TRBV10-3 | . | CAISVPGQGSSGANVLTF | TGTGCCATCAGTGTACCGGGACAGGGGTCTTCTGGGGCCAACGTCCTGACTTTC
TRBJ1-1 | . | TRBV11-3 | . | CASSGRGTTKEAFF | TGTGCCAGCAGCGGCCGCGGGACTACCAAAGAAGCTTTCTTT
TRBJ2-3 | TRBD2 | TRBV28 | . | CASSGGGAGTDTQYF | TGTGCCAGCAGCGGCGGGGGGGCTGGCACAGATACGCAGTATTTT
TRBJ2-4 | TRBD1 | TRBV4-3 | . | CASSPDRGANEQYF | TGCGCCAGCAGCCCCGACAGGGGGGCAAATGAGCAGTACTTC
TRBJ2-1 | . | TRBV4-3 | . | CASSQDVYGALPYNEQFF | TGCGCCAGCAGCCAAGATGTTTATGGGGCTCTACCCTACAATGAGCAGTTCTTC
TRBJ1-5 | . | TRBV6-1 | . | CASTVGGFNQPQHF | TGTGCCAGCACGGTTGGGGGGTTTAATCAGCCCCAGCATTTT
TRBJ2-4 | . | TRBV18 | once | CASSPYSEKPPRAKNIQYF | TGTGCCAGCTCACCATATAGTGAGAAGCCCCCTCGGGCCAAAAACATTCAGTACTTC
TRBJ2-3 | . | TRBV5-5 | few | CASSRGSYTDTQYF | TGTGCCAGCAGCCGTGGGTCCTACACAGATACGCAGTATTTT
TRBJ1-5 | . | TRBV6-5 | many | CASSSQGGQPQHF | TGTGCCAGCAGCTCTCAGGGTGGACAGCCCCAGCATTTT
TRBJ1-4 | . | TRBV27 | . | CASSFGRIHEGKLFF | TGTGCCAGCAGTTTCGGCAGGATCCATGAAGGAAAACTGTTTTTT
TRBJ2-3 | . | TRBV5-1 | once | CTSSLDKYDTQYF | TGCACCAGCAGCTTGGACAAATACGATACGCAGTATTTT
TRBJ1-3 | . | TRBV25-1 | . | CASSPRESGNTIYF | TGTGCCAGCAGTCCCAGGGAGTCTGGAAACACCATATATTTT
TRBJ1-3 | TRBD1 | TRBV20-1 | few | CSARPGTGSGNTIYF | TGCAGTGCTAGACCCGGGACAGGGAGTGGAAACACCATATATTTT
TRBJ2-1 | TRBD2 | TRBV9 | few | CASSPSRTSDNEQFF | TGTGCCAGCAGCCCCTCCCGGACTAGCGACAATGAGCAGTTCTTC
TRBJ1-6 | TRBD1 | TRBV5-1 | . | CASSWDRGLSPLHF | TGCGCCAGCAGCTGGGACAGGGGGCTTTCACCCCTCCACTTT
TRBJ2-3 | TRBD2 | TRBV2 | . | CASSEREWGDTQYF | TGTGCCAGCAGTGAGCGGGAGTGGGGTGATACGCAGTATTTT
TRBJ1-5 | . | TRBV12-3/TRBV12-4 | few | CASRSSGQVNQPQHF | TGTGCCAGCAGGTCCTCGGGACAAGTCAATCAGCCCCAGCATTTT
TRBJ2-7 | . | TRBV2 | . | CASKPGDYEQYF | TGTGCCAGCAAGCCAGGGGACTACGAGCAGTACTTC
TRBJ2-1 | . | TRBV12-3/TRBV12-4 | . | CVSSPSLGGSDEQFF | TGTGTCAGCAGCCCAAGCCTCGGGGGCAGCGATGAGCAGTTCTTC
TRBJ2-1 | TRBD2 | TRBV6-2/TRBV6-3 | . | CASRVAGGFNEQFF | TGTGCCAGCAGAGTAGCGGGGGGGTTCAATGAGCAGTTCTTC
TRBJ1-1 | TRBD1 | TRBV5-1 | . | CASSPQRLGTEFEAFF | TGCGCCAGCAGCCCCCAACGATTAGGGACAGAATTTGAAGCTTTCTTT
TRBJ2-7 | . | TRBV12-3/TRBV12-4 | . | CASSLSFRSGGYEQYF | TGTGCCAGCAGTTTAAGCTTCCGTTCAGGTGGCTACGAGCAGTACTTC
TRBJ1-2 | . | TRBV3-1 | . | CASSQVDGCTF | TGTGCCAGCAGCCAGGTTGATGGCTGCACCTTC
TRBJ1-1 | . | TRBV16 | . | CASSQTGQPTEAFF | TGTGCCAGCAGCCAAACCGGACAGCCCACTGAAGCTTTCTTT
TRBJ1-1 | . | TRBV6-6 | many | CASSYNRVLNTEAFF | TGTGCCAGCAGTTACAATAGAGTCTTGAACACTGAAGCTTTCTTT
TRBJ1-2 | TRBD1 | TRBV10-3 | few | CAIMRQGKENYGYTF | TGTGCCATCATGAGACAGGGAAAAGAAAACTATGGCTACACCTTC
TRBJ1-2 | . | TRBV9 | . | CASSGVASGYTF | TGTGCCAGCAGCGGGGTAGCCAGTGGCTACACCTTC
TRBJ2-3 | . | TRBV10-3 | few | CAISESGQGPDTQYF | TGTGCCATCAGTGAGTCTGGCCAGGGGCCAGATACGCAGTATTTT
TRBJ2-3 | . | TRBV5-1 | many | CASSSPQSTDTQYF | TGCGCCAGCAGCTCGCCACAAAGCACAGATACGCAGTATTTT
TRBJ1-5 | . | TRBV20-1 | . | CSARDGGQPQHF | TGCAGTGCTAGAGATGGGGGACAGCCCCAGCATTTT
TRBJ1-6 | . | TRBV27 | few | CASSLYFRRATNSPLHF | TGTGCCAGCAGTTTATATTTTCGGCGGGCCACTAATTCACCCCTCCACTTT
TRBJ1-2 | TRBD1 | TRBV5-1 | . | CASSLQGVGQGYGYTF | TGCGCCAGCAGCTTACAAGGTGTGGGACAGGGGTATGGCTACACCTTC
TRBJ2-1 | . | TRBV5-1 | . | CASSLSGARTNGQFF | TGCGCCAGCAGCTTGTCCGGGGCAAGAACGAATGGGCAGTTCTTC
TRBJ2-3 | TRBD1 | TRBV11-2 | many | CASSSDRVSDTQYF | TGTGCCAGCAGCTCAGACAGGGTTTCGGATACGCAGTATTTT
TRBJ2-3 | . | TRBV27 | few | CASSSYQGSTDTQYF | TGTGCCAGCAGTTCGTATCAGGGTAGCACAGATACGCAGTATTTT
TRBJ1-2 | . | TRBV2 | few | CAGRQNVHNYGYTF | TGTGCCGGCAGACAGAACGTACATAACTATGGCTACACCTTC
TRBJ1-6 | TRBD1 | TRBV25-1 | . | CASHPGQGVSNSPLHF | TGTGCCAGCCATCCGGGACAGGGAGTGAGTAATTCACCCCTCCACTTT
TRBJ2-3 | . | TRBV7-3 | . | CASSLTGQGDTQYF | TGTGCCAGCAGCTTAACGGGGCAAGGGGATACGCAGTATTTT
TRBJ1-5 | . | TRBV6-2/TRBV6-3 | . | CASRTAQTSQPQHF | TGTGCCAGCCGGACAGCTCAGACTAGTCAGCCCCAGCATTTT
TRBJ2-3 | . | TRBV3-1 | . | CASSQSPSVADTQYF | TGTGCCAGCAGCCAATCCCCTAGCGTCGCAGATACGCAGTATTTT
TRBJ2-7 | TRBD1 | TRBV29-1 | . | CSVPGTGYYEQYF | TGCAGCGTTCCCGGGACAGGTTACTACGAGCAGTACTTC
TRBJ2-7 | TRBD1 | TRBV3-1 | many | CASSHFGQGYEQYF | TGTGCCAGCAGCCATTTCGGACAGGGCTACGAGCAGTACTTC
TRBJ1-4 | . | TRBV27 | . | CASSLKVGEKLFF | TGTGCCAGCAGTTTAAAGGTCGGAGAAAAACTGTTTTTT
TRBJ1-5 | TRBD1 | TRBV5-1 | . | CASSPGSGQGDNQPQHF | TGCGCCAGCAGCCCGGGTTCGGGACAGGGTGACAATCAGCCCCAGCATTTT
TRBJ2-5 | . | TRBV6-5 | . | CASSPTGQLGETQYF | TGTGCCAGCAGCCCAACGGGACAACTAGGAGAGACCCAGTACTTC
TRBJ1-6 | TRBD1 | TRBV30 | . | CAWSVDRCGANSPLHF | TGTGCCTGGAGCGTGGACAGGTGTGGTGCTAATTCACCCCTCCACTTT
TRBJ2-7 | . | TRBV9 | once | CASSVAIYHNEQYF | TGTGCCAGCAGCGTAGCGATCTACCACAATGAGCAGTACTTC
TRBJ1-1 | . | TRBV6-2/TRBV6-3 | . | CASSYGQARENTEAFF | TGTGCCAGCAGTTATGGGCAGGCCCGGGAGAACACTGAAGCTTTCTTT